The entry below describes one T cell receptor beta chain. The clone's antigen remains unknown. The CDR3 runs 15 residues from the cysteine to the phenylalanine. The nucleotide record is missing. Sequences LGHNA (CDR1) and YNFKEQ (CDR2) are obtained from the germline V gene. This specimen comes from a study of T cells expressing NK-cell markers (dated by TCRdb to the early 2020s). Regarding the research as a whole: TCR beta-chain repertoires were profiled in sorted CD3+CD56+NKG2C+, CD3+CD56+NKG2C- and CD3+CD56-NKG2C+ T-cell subsets from several donors. Seven of the eight sequenced donors were HCMV-seropositive and one was HCMV-seronegative. All eight donors whose samples were sequenced were randomly selected healthy volunteers, three of them men and five women. Libraries were sequenced as 2 x 150 bp reads on Illumina HiSeq 2000/2500, MiSeq or NextSeq.

To determine HCMV serostatus, a commercial ELISA kit was used to detect HCMV-specific IgG in serum. Peripheral blood mononuclear cells were isolated from blood by Ficoll density gradient centrifugation. TCRdb lists the instrument as Illumina HiSeq 2000. The TCR beta cDNA libraries were made using 5'RACE template switching, a step that added both a universal primer site and unique molecular identifiers. Synthesis of cDNA was primed from the TCR beta constant segment and was followed by two consecutive PCR amplification steps. The paper's processing steps were these. Reads were demultiplexed and grouped by UMI with MIGEC, and clonotypes were assembled and quantified with MiTCR. To remove erroneous sequences, TCR cDNA sequences were retained only when supported by two or more reads. The tcR package was used for downstream repertoire analysis, with clonotypes matched between fractions based on CDR3 nucleotide sequence plus V segment. VDJmatch was used to annotate antigen specificity against VDJdb, with one amino acid substitution allowed in CDR3. The reads were reprocessed in TCRdb, with one entry per CDR3 protein sequence and no accompanying DNA. The V and J calls were not made by the authors but by TCRdb's processing. The sample table holds 130,000 to 150,000 distinct CDR3 sequences. Of the sample, more than 10% falls within the top ten clones.

General conclusions and limits of the study: Whether the expanded NKG2C-expressing T cell clones were specific for HCMV antigens remained unclear. Those dominant clonotypes were again the most abundant among CD3+CD56-NKG2C+ cells in a few donors, at about 28.3-65%. In six donors, the dominant CD3+CD56+NKG2C+ clonotypes were among the top 10 CD8+ clonotypes and accounted for roughly 1.0-8% of CD8+ T cells.

The source material was blood T cells: a sorted CD56 or NKG2C T cell subset, CD4+ or CD8+ T cells, or bulk PBMC T cells (not recorded which). The sequence came from a man younger than 35 in good health. Donor details come from another sample of the same person, matched by shared clones. The rearranged chain carries TRBV4-2 and TRBJ2-3; TCRdb picks TRBD2, but there is no DNA to check that call. CDR3 loop: CASSQDREPTDTQYF.